Presented here are 5 T cell receptor beta chains from one specimen sequenced in a study of cytomegalovirus exposure and HLA in healthy donors. A multiplex PCR was run with 60 Vbeta primers and 13 Jbeta primers. Sequenced by immunoSEQ multiplex PCR; TCRdb stores in-frame clones only, minus some. The sample includes tens of thousands of clones, less than 8% of them seen just once. Material for sequencing was PBMCs. The origin of the receptors is a man aged 45-60 years in good health and CMV-seronegative.

The gene calls are TRBV28 and TRBJ1-1; D is perhaps TRBD1 (6 bases). This CDR3 is built from 15 residues. Germline CDR1 MDHEN, CDR2 SYDVKM. The V and J ends lost 5 bases and 11 bases respectively, with 24 bases between them. Here the CDR3 reads CASSRWGREGVDAFF. The DNA for the CDR3 is TGTGCCAGCAGTCGGTGGGGGCGAGAGGGTGTTGATGCTTTCTTT.

This clone turned up a few times. The CDR3 protein is CASSVGHGPGQGALAEAFF. The DNA for the CDR3 is TGTGCCAGCAGCGTAGGACATGGACCGGGACAGGGGGCGTTGGCTGAAGCTTTCTTT. The chain carries TRBV9 and TRBJ1-1; the match to TRBD1 covers 12 bases. The germline V gene has CDR1 SGDLS and CDR2 YYNGEE. The CDR3 totals 19 residues. The junction had 15 bases not matched to a gene; V was cut back by 0 bases and J by 6 bases.

V and J are TRBV27 and TRBJ2-3; D not certain. This CDR3 has 14 residues. Germline lookup yields CDR1 MNHEY and CDR2 SMNVEV (reference sequence). Trimming removed 3 bases at V and 2 bases at J, with 9 bases between. For the CDR3, the DNA is TGTGCCAGCAGTTTCACTCCGAACACAGATACGCAGTATTTT. Its translation: CASSFTPNTDTQYF.

The rearrangement uses TRBV2 and TRBJ2-5, with 7 bases aligning to TRBD1. Germline CDR1 SNHLY, CDR2 FYNNEI. With 8 bases clipped from V and 2 bases from J, the junction kept 5 bases outside the gene matches. This CDR3 comprises 13 residues. The CDR3 is CASVRDSQETQYF. CDR3 DNA sequence: TGTGCCAGCGTCCGGGACAGTCAAGAGACCCAGTACTTC.

A few counts support this clone. The V call is TRBV7-6, the J call TRBJ2-7; 9 bases are a match to TRBD1. Germline CDR1 SGHVS, CDR2 FNYEAQ. Trimming cost V 2 bases and J 5 bases; bases outside gene matches: 10. The CDR3 has 16 amino acids. The chain's CDR3 is CASSLSTGTGNHEQYF. As DNA, the CDR3 is TGTGCCAGCAGCTTAAGTACCGGGACAGGGAACCACGAGCAGTACTTC. The full variable domain, rest sourced from reference TRBV7-6 and TRBJ2-7, is GAGVSQSPRYKVTKRGQDVALRCDPISGHVSLYWYRQALGQGPEFLTYFNYEAQQDKSGLPNDRFSAERPEGSISTLTIQRTEQRDSAMYRCASSLSTGTGNHEQYFGPGTRLTVT.